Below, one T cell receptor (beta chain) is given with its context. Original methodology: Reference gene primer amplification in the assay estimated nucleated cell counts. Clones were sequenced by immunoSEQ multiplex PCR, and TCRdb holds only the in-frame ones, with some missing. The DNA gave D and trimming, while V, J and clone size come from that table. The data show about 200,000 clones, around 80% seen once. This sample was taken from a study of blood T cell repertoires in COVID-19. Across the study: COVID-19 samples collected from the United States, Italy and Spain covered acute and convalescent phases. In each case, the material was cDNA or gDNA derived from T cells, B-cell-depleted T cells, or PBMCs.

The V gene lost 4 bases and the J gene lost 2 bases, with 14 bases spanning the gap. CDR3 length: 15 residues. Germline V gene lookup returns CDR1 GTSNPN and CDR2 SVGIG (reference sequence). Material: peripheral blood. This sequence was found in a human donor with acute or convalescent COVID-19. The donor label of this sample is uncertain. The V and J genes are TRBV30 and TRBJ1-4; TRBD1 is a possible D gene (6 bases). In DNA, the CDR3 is TGTGCCTGGACTCAGGGGCAAATCACTAATGAAAAACTGTTTTTT. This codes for CAWTQGQITNEKLFF.